The sequence of this TCR beta chain was determined in a study of blood T cells in healthy people across ages. Findings and limits, study-wide: The long-lived group displayed more naive CD4+ cells, plus higher diversity, than the aged donors did.

Russia was home to the donors, healthy Caucasian individuals aged about 6 to 90. Total RNA was extracted at no less than 6 micrograms per sample. Using a J-beta primer mix together with a sample-barcoded 5' primer, a second PCR was run for about 6 to 11 cycles. Unique molecular identifiers of 12 random nucleotides labeled each cDNA. TCRdb reprocessed the 5' RACE reads with MiXCR, giving one entry per CDR3 protein. Among approximately 790,000 distinct CDR3 sequences listed, approximately 67% were seen once. The V and J ends lost 6 bases and 4 bases respectively, with 16 bases between them. The CDR3 loop spans 14 amino acids. The V gene's germline CDR1 is DFQATT and CDR2 SNEGSKA (reference sequence). This clonotype appeared a few times. Its antigen is as yet unknown.

This receptor was obtained from a young man in good health. Sequencing was done on a sample of blood. The rearrangement links TRBV20-1 to TRBJ2-4; weak D call: TRBD1 (5 bases). The CDR3 loop is CSAPLREGKNIQYF. As DNA, the CDR3 is TGCAGTGCCCCCCTCAGGGAAGGTAAAAACATTCAGTACTTC.